This T cell receptor beta chain was captured in a study of cytomegalovirus exposure and HLA in healthy donors. Germline values: CDR1 SQVTM, CDR2 ANQGSEA. The CDR3 loop spans 12 amino acids. V was cut by 4 bases and J by 1 base, with 7 bases left in between. The PCR contained 60 Vbeta and 13 Jbeta primers. Sequencing used immunoSEQ multiplex PCR; TCRdb keeps in-frame clones, though not all of them. The sample has fewer than 200,000 clones, about 80% seen once. This clone was observed a handful of times. The source is a man younger than 45 in good health and CMV-seropositive. The gene calls are TRBV29-1 and TRBJ1-1; no firm D call. Sequenced sample: PBMCs. The CDR3 reads CSVGHPNTEAFF. The CDR3 DNA is TGCAGCGTTGGACACCCGAACACTGAAGCTTTCTTT.